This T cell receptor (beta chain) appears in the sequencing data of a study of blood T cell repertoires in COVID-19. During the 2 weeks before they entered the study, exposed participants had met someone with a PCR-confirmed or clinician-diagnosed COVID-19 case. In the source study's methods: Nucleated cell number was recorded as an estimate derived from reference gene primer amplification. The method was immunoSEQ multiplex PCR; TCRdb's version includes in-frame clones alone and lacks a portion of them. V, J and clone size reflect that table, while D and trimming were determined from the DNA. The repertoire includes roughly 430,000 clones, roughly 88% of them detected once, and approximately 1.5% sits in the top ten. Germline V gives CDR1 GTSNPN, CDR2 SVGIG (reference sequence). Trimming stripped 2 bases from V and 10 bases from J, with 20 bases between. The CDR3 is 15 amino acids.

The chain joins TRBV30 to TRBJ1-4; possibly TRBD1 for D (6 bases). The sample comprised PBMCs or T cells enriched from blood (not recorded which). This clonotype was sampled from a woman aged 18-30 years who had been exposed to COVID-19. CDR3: CAWSRDRGAGGKLFF. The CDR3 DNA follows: TGTGCCTGGAGTCGGGATCGGGGGGCTGGTGGAAAACTGTTTTTT.